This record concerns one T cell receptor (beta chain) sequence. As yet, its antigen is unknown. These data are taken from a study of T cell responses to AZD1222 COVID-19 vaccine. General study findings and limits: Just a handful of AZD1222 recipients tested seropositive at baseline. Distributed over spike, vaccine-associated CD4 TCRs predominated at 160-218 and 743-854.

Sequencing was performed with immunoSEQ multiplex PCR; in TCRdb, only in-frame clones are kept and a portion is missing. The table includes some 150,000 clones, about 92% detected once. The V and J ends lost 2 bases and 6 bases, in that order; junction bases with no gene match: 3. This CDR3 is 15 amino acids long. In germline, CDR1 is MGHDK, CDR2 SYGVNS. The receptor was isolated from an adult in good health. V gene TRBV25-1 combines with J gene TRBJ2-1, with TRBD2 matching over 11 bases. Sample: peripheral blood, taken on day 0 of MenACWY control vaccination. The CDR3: CASSEGGLAGNEQFF. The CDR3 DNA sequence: TGTGCCAGCAGTGAAGGAGGACTAGCGGGCAATGAGCAGTTCTTC.